This T cell receptor beta chain comes out of a study of blood T cell repertoires in COVID-19. Study at large: Samples of COVID-19 (acute and convalescent) were obtained from the United States, Italy and Spain.

Looked up from germline, CDR1 is LGHNA and CDR2 is YNFKEQ. V lost 1 base and J lost 3, with 9 bases in between. The CDR3 sequence is 15 residues long. Produced via immunoSEQ multiplex PCR; TCRdb's table is partial and in-frame only. The sample carries some 130,000 clones, around 89% recorded once. This sequence was found in a man between 60 and 75 years old with COVID-19, enrolled during active disease. Material for sequencing was peripheral blood. This chain links TRBV4-2 with TRBJ2-2; perhaps TRBD1 as D (5 bases). CDR3 residues: CASSQVLGDTGELFF. The CDR3 DNA reads TGTGCCAGCAGCCAAGTCTTAGGGGACACCGGGGAGCTGTTTTTT.